These T cell receptor beta chains were read from a single sample in a study of T cell repertoires in cytomegalovirus infection. Their recognized antigens are unknown. TCRdb fed the reads into MiXCR, producing one record per CDR3 protein. The data show about 570,000 distinct CDR3 sequences, approximately 40% seen once. The sample here was cultured PBMCs, taken from culture after CMV antigen stimulation. These receptors came from a human donor in good health (CMV status not recorded). Some clones in this sample may be carry-over from other donors' samples. Each CDR3 is given with its conserved first and last residue. D genes are given only for firm matches. Size values are once, few and many counts, or a class for expanded clones, and some rows have none.

j_gene | d_gene | v_gene | abundance | CDR3nt | CDR3aa
TRBJ1-1 | - | TRBV18 | - | TGTGCCAGCTCACCATTGCCAGGGGTGACTGAAGCTTTCTTT | CASSPLPGVTEAFF
TRBJ2-7 | - | TRBV7-2 | many | TGTGCCAGCAGCCCAGGGCAGCGTGGGCAGTACTTC | CASSPGQRGQYF
TRBJ2-3 | - | TRBV7-2 | many | TGTGCCAGCAGCTCCCTCCGGGATACGCAGTATTTT | CASSSLRDTQYF
TRBJ2-2 | - | TRBV7-8 | many | TGTGCCAGCAGCTTAGCGTGGGGGCCGAACACCGGGGAGCTGTTTTTT | CASSLAWGPNTGELFF
TRBJ1-2 | - | TRBV5-1 | - | TGCGCCAGCAGCCTGCGGGGGACCCACTATGGCTACACCTTC | CASSLRGTHYGYTF
TRBJ2-7 | - | TRBV7-2 | few | TGTGCCAGCAGCTTAGCCAGTGAGGGCTACGAGCAGTACTTC | CASSLASEGYEQYF
TRBJ2-4 | - | TRBV19 | - | TGTGCCAGTAGTAATCGGGTCATTCAGTACTTC | CASSNRVIQYF
TRBJ2-7 | TRBD1 | TRBV5-1 | few | TGCGCCAGCAGCGGAGACAGGGACCCTCGCTACGAGCAGTACTTC | CASSGDRDPRYEQYF
TRBJ2-3 | TRBD2 | TRBV7-2 | many | TGTGCCAGCACCACTAGCGGGAGAGATACGCAGTATTTT | CASTTSGRDTQYF
TRBJ1-6 | - | TRBV7-9 | - | TGTGCCAGCAGCCTCACCGCGAGCGAATCACCCCTCCACTTT | CASSLTASESPLHF
TRBJ1-5 | TRBD1 | TRBV20-1 | - | TGCAGTGCTAGAGATCCCCAGGGGGCGGTCGGTCAGCCCCAGCATTTT | CSARDPQGAVGQPQHF
TRBJ2-7 | - | TRBV10-2 | few | TGCGCCAGCAGTGAGTCGATGGTTTTAAGAGGGTACGAGCAGTACTTC | CASSESMVLRGYEQYF
TRBJ1-4 | - | TRBV12-3/TRBV12-4 | few | TGTGCCAGCATCACACAGGATTGGGGTTATAATGAAAAACTGTTTTTT | CASITQDWGYNEKLFF
TRBJ2-7 | TRBD2 | TRBV6-1 | many | TGTGCCAGCAGCCGGGGCGGGAGGTCCTACGAGCAGTACTTC | CASSRGGRSYEQYF
TRBJ1-4 | - | TRBV7-8 | many | TGTGCCAGCAGCTTAGCGAGCGGGGGCGTTGAAAAACTGTTTTTT | CASSLASGGVEKLFF
TRBJ2-2 | - | TRBV11-2 | few | TGTGCCAGCAGCTTTGACAGGGGGGAGCTGTTTTTT | CASSFDRGELFF
TRBJ2-5 | - | TRBV7-3 | few | TGTGCCAGCAGCTTAAATCGGGCTATCCTGTACCAAGAGACCCAGTACTTC | CASSLNRAILYQETQYF
TRBJ2-7 | TRBD1 | TRBV7-9 | - | TGTGCCAGCAGCCTGGACAGGGGGGGACTCTACGAGCAGTACTTC | CASSLDRGGLYEQYF
TRBJ1-2 | TRBD1 | TRBV25-1 | few | TGTGCCACCGCGGACAGGTCCGCCTATGGCTACACCTTC | CATADRSAYGYTF
TRBJ2-4 | TRBD2 | TRBV7-8 | few | TGTGCCAGCAGCCTGAGACTAGCGGGAGAAAACATTCAGTACTTC | CASSLRLAGENIQYF
TRBJ1-4 | - | TRBV6-5 | - | TGTGCCAGCAGTTACTCGACCCAGGGAACTAATGAAAAACTGTTTTTT | CASSYSTQGTNEKLFF
TRBJ1-1 | TRBD1 | TRBV7-2 | - | TGTGCCAGCAGCCTACAAGGGACAGGGGTAGGTTTCTTT | CASSLQGTGVGFF
TRBJ2-5 | TRBD1 | TRBV28 | - | TGTGCCAGCAGTCCCTATCCGGGACAGAATAATCAAGAGACCCAGTACTTC | CASSPYPGQNNQETQYF
TRBJ2-2 | - | TRBV2 | few | TGTGCCAGCAGCGCGGGACGGCCTGCGAACACCGGGGAGCTGTTTTTT | CASSAGRPANTGELFF
TRBJ2-2 | - | TRBV5-6 | - | TGTGCCAGCAGCTTGGGACAAGCGCCCCCGGGGACCGGGGAGCTGTTTTTT | CASSLGQAPPGTGELFF
TRBJ2-5 | - | TRBV4-3 | once | TGCGCCAGCAGCCAAGATAGCAGAGGAGAGACCCAGTACTTC | CASSQDSRGETQYF